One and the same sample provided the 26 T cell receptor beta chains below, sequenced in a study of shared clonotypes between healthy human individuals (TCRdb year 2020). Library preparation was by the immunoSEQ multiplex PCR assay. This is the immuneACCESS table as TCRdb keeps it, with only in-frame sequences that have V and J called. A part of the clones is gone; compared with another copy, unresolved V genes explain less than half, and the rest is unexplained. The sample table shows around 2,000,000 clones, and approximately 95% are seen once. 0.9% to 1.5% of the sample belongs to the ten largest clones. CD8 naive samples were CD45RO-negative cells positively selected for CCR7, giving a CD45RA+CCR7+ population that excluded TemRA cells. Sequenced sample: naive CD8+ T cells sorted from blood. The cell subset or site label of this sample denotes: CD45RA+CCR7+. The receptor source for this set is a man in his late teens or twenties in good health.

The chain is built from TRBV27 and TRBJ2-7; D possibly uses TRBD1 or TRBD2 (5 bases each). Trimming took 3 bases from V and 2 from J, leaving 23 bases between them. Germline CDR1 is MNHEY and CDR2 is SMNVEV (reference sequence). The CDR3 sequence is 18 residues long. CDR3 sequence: CASSFQRSRDANAYEQYF. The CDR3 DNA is TGTGCCAGCAGTTTTCAGAGAAGCCGGGACGCGAACGCCTACGAGCAGTACTTC.

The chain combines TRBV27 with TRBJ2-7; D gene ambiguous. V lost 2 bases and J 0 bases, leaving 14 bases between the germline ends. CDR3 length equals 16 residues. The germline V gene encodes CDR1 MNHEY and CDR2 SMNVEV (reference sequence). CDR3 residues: CASSLAAGINSYEQYF. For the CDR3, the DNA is TGTGCCAGCAGTTTAGCAGCAGGCATTAACTCCTACGAGCAGTACTTC.

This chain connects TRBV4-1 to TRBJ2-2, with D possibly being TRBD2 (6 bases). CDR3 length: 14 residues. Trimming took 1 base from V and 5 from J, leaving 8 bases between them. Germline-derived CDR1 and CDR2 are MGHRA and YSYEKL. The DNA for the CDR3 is TGCGCCAGCAGCCAAGGTGCGGGGACCGGGGAGCTGTTTTTT. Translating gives CASSQGAGTGELFF.

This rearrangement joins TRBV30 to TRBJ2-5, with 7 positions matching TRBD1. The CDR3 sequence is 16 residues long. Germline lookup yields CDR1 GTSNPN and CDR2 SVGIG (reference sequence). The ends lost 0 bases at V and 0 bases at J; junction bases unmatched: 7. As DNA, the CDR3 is TGTGCCTGGAGTGTACTCCCGGGACAGCACCAAGAGACCCAGTACTTC. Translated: CAWSVLPGQHQETQYF.

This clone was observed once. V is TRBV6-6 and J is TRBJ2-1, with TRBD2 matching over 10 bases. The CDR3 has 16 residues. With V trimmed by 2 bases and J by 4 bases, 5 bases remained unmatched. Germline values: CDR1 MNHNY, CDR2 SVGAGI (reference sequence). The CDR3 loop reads CASSYSGSGGYNEQFF. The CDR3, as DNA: TGTGCCAGCAGTTACAGCGGTAGCGGGGGGTACAATGAGCAGTTCTTC.

CDR3 nucleotide sequence: TGTGCCAGCAGACCCGGGACGGAACACTATGGCTACACCTTC. Translation: CASRPGTEHYGYTF. This sequence joins TRBV6-5 and TRBJ1-2, with a tentative D call TRBD1 (5 bases). The CDR3 runs 14 residues. From germline, CDR1 is MNHEY and CDR2 SVGAGI. The V end was cut by 6 bases, the J end by 3 bases, with 14 bases between.

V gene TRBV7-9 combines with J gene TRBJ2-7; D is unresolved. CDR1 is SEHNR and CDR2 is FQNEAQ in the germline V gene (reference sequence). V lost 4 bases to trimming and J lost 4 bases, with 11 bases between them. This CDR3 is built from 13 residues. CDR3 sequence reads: CASSYWADYEQYF. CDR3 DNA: TGTGCCAGCAGCTATTGGGCTGATTACGAGCAGTACTTC.

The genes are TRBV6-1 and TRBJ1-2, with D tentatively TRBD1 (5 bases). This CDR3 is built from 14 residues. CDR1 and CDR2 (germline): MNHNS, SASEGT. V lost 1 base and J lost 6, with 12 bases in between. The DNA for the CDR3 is TGTGCCAGCAGTGAAGTATGGGGGGTGAATGGCTACACCTTC. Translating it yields CASSEVWGVNGYTF.

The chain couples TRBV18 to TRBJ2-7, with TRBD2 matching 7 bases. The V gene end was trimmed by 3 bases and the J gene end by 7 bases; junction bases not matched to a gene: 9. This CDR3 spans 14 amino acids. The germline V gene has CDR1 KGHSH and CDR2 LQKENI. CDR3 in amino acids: CASSPSDLGGEQYF. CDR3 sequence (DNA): TGTGCCAGCTCACCGTCCGATTTGGGGGGGGAGCAGTACTTC.

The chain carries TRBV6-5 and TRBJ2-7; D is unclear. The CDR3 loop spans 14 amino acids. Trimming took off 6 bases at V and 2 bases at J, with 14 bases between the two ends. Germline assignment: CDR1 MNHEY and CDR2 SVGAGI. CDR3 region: CASSLSTETYEQYF. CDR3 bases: TGTGCCAGCAGCCTATCGACGGAGACCTACGAGCAGTACTTC.

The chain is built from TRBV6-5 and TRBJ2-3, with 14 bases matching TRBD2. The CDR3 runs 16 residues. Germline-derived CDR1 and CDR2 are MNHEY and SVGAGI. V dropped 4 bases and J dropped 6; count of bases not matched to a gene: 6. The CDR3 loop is CASSLRLAGGLDTQYF. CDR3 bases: TGTGCCAGCAGTTTAAGACTAGCGGGGGGGCTGGATACGCAGTATTTT.

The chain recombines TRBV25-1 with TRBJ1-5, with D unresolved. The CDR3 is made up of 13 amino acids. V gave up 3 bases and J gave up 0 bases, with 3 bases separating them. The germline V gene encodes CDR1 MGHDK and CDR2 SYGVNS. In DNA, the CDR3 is TGTGCCAGCAGTGAGAATAGCAATCAGCCCCAGCATTTT. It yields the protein CASSENSNQPQHF.

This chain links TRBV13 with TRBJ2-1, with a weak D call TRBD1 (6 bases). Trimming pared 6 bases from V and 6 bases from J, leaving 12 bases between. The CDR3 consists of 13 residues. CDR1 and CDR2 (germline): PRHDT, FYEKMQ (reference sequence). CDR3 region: CASSLGQTNEQFF. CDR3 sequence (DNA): TGTGCCAGCAGTCTCGGACAGACCAATGAGCAGTTCTTC.

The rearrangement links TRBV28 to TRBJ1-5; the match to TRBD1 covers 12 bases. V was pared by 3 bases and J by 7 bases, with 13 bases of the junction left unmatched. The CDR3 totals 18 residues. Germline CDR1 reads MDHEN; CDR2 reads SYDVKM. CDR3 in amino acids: CASSLTATGTGGDQPQHF. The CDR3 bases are TGTGCCAGCAGTTTGACCGCCACCGGGACAGGGGGCGACCAGCCCCAGCATTTT. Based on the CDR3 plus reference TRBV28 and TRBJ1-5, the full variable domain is DVKVTQSSRYLVKRTGEKVFLECVQDMDHENMFWYRQDPGLGLRLIYFSYDVKMKEKGDIPEGYSVSREKKERFSLILESASTNQTSMYLCASSLTATGTGGDQPQHFGDGTRLSIL.

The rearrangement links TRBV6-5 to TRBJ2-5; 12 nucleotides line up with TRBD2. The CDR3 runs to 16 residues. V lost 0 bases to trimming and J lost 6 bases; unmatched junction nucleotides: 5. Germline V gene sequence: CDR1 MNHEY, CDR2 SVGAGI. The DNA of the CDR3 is TGTGCCAGCAGTTACTCGATACTAGCGGGGGGTCAGACCCAGTACTTC. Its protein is CASSYSILAGGQTQYF.

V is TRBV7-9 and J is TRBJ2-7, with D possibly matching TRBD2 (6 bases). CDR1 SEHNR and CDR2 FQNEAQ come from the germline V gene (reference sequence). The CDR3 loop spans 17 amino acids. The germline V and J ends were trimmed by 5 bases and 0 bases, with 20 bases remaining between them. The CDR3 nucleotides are TGTGCCAGCAGCCAACCCCCCGGGACTGCATCCTCCTACGAGCAGTACTTC. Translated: CASSQPPGTASSYEQYF.

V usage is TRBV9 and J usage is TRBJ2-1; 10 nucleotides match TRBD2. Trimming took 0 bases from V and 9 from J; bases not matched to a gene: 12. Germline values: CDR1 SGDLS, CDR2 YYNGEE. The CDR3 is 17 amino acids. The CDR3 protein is CASSVVPSGSLSPEQFF. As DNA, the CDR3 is TGTGCCAGCAGCGTAGTGCCTAGCGGGAGCCTCTCCCCTGAGCAGTTCTTC.

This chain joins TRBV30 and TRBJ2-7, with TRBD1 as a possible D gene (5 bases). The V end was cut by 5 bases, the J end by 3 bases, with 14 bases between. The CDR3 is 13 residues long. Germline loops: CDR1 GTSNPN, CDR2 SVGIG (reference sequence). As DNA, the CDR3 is TGTGCCTGGGGACGTCAGGGTATCTACGAGCAGTACTTC. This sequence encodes CAWGRQGIYEQYF. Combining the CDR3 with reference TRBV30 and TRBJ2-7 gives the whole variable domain SQTIHQWPATLVQPVGSPLSLECTVEGTSNPNLYWYRQAAGRGLQLLFYSVGIGQISSEVPQNLSASRPQDRQFILSSKKLLLSDSGFYLCAWGRQGIYEQYFGPGTRLTVT.

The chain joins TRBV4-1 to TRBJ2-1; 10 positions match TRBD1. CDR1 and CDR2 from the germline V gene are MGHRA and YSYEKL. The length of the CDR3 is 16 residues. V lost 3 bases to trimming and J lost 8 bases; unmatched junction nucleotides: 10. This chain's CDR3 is CASSQGDRGRVDEQFF. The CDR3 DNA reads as TGCGCCAGCAGCCAGGGCGACAGGGGGCGAGTCGATGAGCAGTTCTTC.

The CDR3 sequence is CASSTSREFQETQYF. CDR3 DNA sequence: TGCGCCAGCAGCACATCTAGAGAATTCCAAGAGACCCAGTACTTC. The chain links TRBV5-1 to TRBJ2-5; D gene unclear. The germline V and J ends were trimmed by 4 bases and 1 base, with 14 bases remaining between them. Germline assignment: CDR1 SGHRS and CDR2 YFSETQ. CDR3 length: 15 amino acids. Full variable domain (outside the CDR3, taken from reference TRBV5-1 and TRBJ2-5): KAGVTQTPRYLIKTRGQQVTLSCSPISGHRSVSWYQQTPGQGLQFLFEYFSETQRNKGNFPGRFSGRQFSNSRSEMNVSTLELGDSALYLCASSTSREFQETQYFGPGTRLLVL.

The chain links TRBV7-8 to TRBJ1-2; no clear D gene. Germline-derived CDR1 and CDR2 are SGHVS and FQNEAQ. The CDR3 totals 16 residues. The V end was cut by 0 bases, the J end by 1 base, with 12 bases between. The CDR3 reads CASSLAGSVDNYGYTF. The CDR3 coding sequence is TGTGCCAGCAGCTTAGCCGGTTCGGTAGATAACTATGGCTACACCTTC.

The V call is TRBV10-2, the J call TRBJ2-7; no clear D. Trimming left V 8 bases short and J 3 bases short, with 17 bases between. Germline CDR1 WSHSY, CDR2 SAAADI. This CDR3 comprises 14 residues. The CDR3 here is CASGKETYHYEQYF. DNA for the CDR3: TGCGCCAGCGGGAAGGAGACCTATCACTACGAGCAGTACTTC.

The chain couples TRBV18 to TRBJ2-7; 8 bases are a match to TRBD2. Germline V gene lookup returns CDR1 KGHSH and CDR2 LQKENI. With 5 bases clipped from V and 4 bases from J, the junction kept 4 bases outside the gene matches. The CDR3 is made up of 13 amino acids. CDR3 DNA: TGTGCCAGCTCAAGTGCGGGGGGATACGAGCAGTACTTC. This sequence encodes CASSSAGGYEQYF.

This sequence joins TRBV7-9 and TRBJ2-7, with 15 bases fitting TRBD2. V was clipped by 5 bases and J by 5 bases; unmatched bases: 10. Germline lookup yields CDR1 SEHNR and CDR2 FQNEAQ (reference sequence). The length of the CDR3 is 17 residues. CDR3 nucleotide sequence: TGTGCCAGCAGCGTAGGACTAGCGGGAGGGCCTTTTGACGAGCAGTACTTC. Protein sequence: CASSVGLAGGPFDEQYF.

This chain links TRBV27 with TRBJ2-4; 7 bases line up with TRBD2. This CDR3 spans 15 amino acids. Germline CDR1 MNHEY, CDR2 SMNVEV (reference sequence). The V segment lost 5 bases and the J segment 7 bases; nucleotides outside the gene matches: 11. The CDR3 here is CASSPLGGERNIQYF. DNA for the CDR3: TGTGCCAGCAGTCCCTTGGGGGGGGAACGGAACATTCAGTACTTC.

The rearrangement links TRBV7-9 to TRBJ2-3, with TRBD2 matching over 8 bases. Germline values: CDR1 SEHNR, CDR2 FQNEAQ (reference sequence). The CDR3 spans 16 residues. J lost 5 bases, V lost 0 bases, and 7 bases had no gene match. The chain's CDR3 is CASSLAPGLGEDTQYF. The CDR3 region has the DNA TGTGCCAGCAGCTTAGCCCCGGGACTAGGGGAAGATACGCAGTATTTT. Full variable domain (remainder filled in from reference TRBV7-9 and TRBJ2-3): DTGVSQNPRHKITKRGQNVTFRCDPISEHNRLYWYRQTLGQGPEFLTYFQNEAQLEKSRLLSDRFSAERPKGSFSTLEIQRTEQGDSAMYLCASSLAPGLGEDTQYFGPGTRLTVL.